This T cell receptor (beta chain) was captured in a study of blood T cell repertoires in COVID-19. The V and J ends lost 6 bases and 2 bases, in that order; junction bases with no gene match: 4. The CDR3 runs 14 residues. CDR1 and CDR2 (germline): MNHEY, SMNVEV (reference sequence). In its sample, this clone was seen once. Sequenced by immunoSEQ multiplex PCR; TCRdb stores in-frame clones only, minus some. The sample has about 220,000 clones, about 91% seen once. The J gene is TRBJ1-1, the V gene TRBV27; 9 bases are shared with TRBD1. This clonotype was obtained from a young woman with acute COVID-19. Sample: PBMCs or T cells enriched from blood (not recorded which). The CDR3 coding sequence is TGTGCCAGCAGCCTACAGGGGGCTAACACTGAAGCTTTCTTT. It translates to CASSLQGANTEAFF.